This T cell receptor (beta chain) was profiled in a study of shared clonotypes between healthy human individuals. Whole-study results and caveats: Apart from blood, nothing was sampled; tissue repertoires likely differ.

A note on this clone: Its antigen is undetermined.

Replicate sorted-subset PCRs were loaded with around 200 ng DNA, 30,000 to 35,000 T cell genomes. Sequenced by immunoSEQ multiplex PCR; TCRdb stores in-frame clones only, minus some. The sample has 2 million to 2.5 million clones; just under 95% are singletons. V lost 5 bases to trimming and J lost 3 bases, with 13 bases between them. The CDR3 totals 15 residues. Germline values: CDR1 KGHSY, CDR2 FQNENV. V gene TRBV16 combines with J gene TRBJ1-4; weak D call: TRBD1 (5 bases). The receptor comes from a man between 18 and 29 years old in good health. Some clones in this sample may be carry-over from other donors' samples. Sequenced input: naive CD4+ T cells from PBMCs. Stated subset: CD45RA+ positively selected. CDR3 bases: TGTGCCAGCAGCATCCAGACGGGGGCTAATGAAAAACTGTTTTTT. Its protein product is CASSIQTGANEKLFF.